Sequencing of this T cell receptor beta chain was carried out in a study of blood T cell repertoires in COVID-19. Study details: Sites across the United States, Italy and Spain contributed samples from acute and convalescent COVID-19. From T cells, B-cell-depleted T cells, or PBMCs came the material, which was cDNA or gDNA.

Seattle-derived patients entered the study during active infection and were followed longitudinally. Trimming took 2 bases from V and 3 from J, leaving 10 bases between them. The CDR3 is 14 residues long. CDR1 and CDR2 from the germline V gene are LNHDA and SQIVND (reference sequence). This clone was seen only a few times. Per the authors' pipeline: Reference gene primer amplification in the assay estimated nucleated cell counts. Repertoires were generated with immunoSEQ multiplex PCR, while TCRdb's copy carries only in-frame clones and drops some. V, J and clone size are taken as reported in that table, and D and trimming were inferred from the DNA itself. Seen here are under 250,000 clones, about 82% observed once, and the top ten hold over 5.5%.

Sequenced sample: peripheral blood. The clonotype comes from a woman over 75 with COVID-19, enrolled during active disease. The rearrangement joins TRBV19 to TRBJ1-2; D gene unclear. The CDR3 nucleotides are TGTGCCAGTAGTATAACCGGGGATGACTATGGCTACACCTTC. Its protein product is CASSITGDDYGYTF. The complete variable domain, with remaining parts taken from reference TRBV19 and TRBJ1-2, reads DGGITQSPKYLFRKEGQNVTLSCEQNLNHDAMYWYRQDPGQGLRLIYYSQIVNDFQKGDIAEGYSVSREKKESFPLTVTSAQKNPTAFYLCASSITGDDYGYTFGSGTRLTVV.